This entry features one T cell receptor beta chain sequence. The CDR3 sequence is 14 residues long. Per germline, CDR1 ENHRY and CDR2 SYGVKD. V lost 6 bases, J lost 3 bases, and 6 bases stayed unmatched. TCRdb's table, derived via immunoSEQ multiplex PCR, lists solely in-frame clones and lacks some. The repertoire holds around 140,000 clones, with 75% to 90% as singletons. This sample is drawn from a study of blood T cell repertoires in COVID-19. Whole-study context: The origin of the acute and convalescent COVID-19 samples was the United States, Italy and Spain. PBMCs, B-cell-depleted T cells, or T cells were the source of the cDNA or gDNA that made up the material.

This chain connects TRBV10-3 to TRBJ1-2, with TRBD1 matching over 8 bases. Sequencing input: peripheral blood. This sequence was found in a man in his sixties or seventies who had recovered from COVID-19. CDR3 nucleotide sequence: TGTGCCATCAGCACCGGACAGGGCGACTATGGCTACACCTTC. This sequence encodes CAISTGQGDYGYTF.